A selection of T cell receptor beta chains follows, all from one sample in a study of blood T cell repertoires in COVID-19. Sequencing used immunoSEQ multiplex PCR; TCRdb keeps in-frame clones, though not all of them. The sample gives hundreds of thousands of clones, around 91% of which show up once; about 16% is in the top ten. The sequencing sample was made of PBMCs or T cells enriched from blood (not recorded which). The receptors derive from a man aged 25 to 40 who had been exposed to COVID-19. Both conserved end residues are part of each CDR3. D genes are given only for firm matches. Clone size is given for some rows only: seen once, a few or many times, or a class if the clone is expanded.

size	V	J	D	length	CDR3	DNA
.	TRBV27	TRBJ1-5	TRBD1	20	CASSMTGTYLLIGSNQPQHF	TGTGCCAGCAGCATGACAGGGACATACCTACTTATCGGGAGCAATCAGCCCCAGCATTTT
many	TRBV15	TRBJ1-2	.	14	CATSRPGTTGGYTF	TGTGCCACCAGCAGACCTGGGACAACGGGTGGCTACACCTTC
.	TRBV19	TRBJ1-2	TRBD1	15	CASSFPGTGGYGYTF	TGTGCCAGTAGCTTTCCCGGGACAGGGGGTTATGGCTACACCTTC
.	TRBV3-1/TRBV3-2	TRBJ1-1	.	14	CASSQHRGNTEAFF	TGTGCCAGCAGCCAACACCGAGGTAACACTGAAGCTTTCTTT
.	TRBV4-1	TRBJ2-7	.	15	CASSQDPTGTYEQYF	TGCGCCAGCAGCCAAGATCCGACAGGCACCTACGAGCAGTACTTC
.	TRBV11-3	TRBJ2-7	.	16	CASSLSWRDRDYEQYF	TGTGCCAGCAGCTTAAGTTGGAGGGACAGAGACTACGAGCAGTACTTC
.	TRBV18	TRBJ1-1	.	14	CASSHGTPPAEAFF	TGTGCCAGCTCACACGGGACACCCCCCGCCGAAGCTTTCTTT
.	TRBV3-1/TRBV3-2	TRBJ2-2	.	15	CASSQVPRGPGELFF	TGTGCCAGCAGCCAAGTGCCTCGGGGTCCCGGGGAGCTGTTTTTT
.	TRBV11-2	TRBJ2-1	.	13	CASSSRQNNEQFF	TGTGCCAGCAGCTCACGACAGAACAATGAGCAGTTCTTC
.	TRBV29-1	TRBJ2-5	.	17	CSSAGTRGDKVQETQYF	TGCAGCTCCGCTGGGACCAGGGGGGACAAGGTTCAAGAGACCCAGTACTTC
.	TRBV27	TRBJ2-3	TRBD2	16	CASSFSGLAGDYTQYF	TGTGCCAGCAGTTTCTCGGGACTAGCGGGGGATTATACGCAGTATTTT
.	TRBV5-4	TRBJ2-5	TRBD2	14	CASSIRAGWETQYF	TGTGCCAGCAGCATCCGAGCGGGGTGGGAGACCCAGTACTTC
few	TRBV9	TRBJ2-3	.	15	CASSVAFFPTDTQYF	TGTGCCAGCAGCGTAGCTTTCTTCCCCACAGATACGCAGTATTTT
.	TRBV5-5	TRBJ2-7	TRBD1	14	CASSLLTGLDEQYF	TGTGCCAGCAGCTTGTTGACAGGGCTCGACGAGCAGTACTTC